This TCR beta chain originates from a study of spatial heterogeneity in lung cancer. CDR3 length: 14 residues. The germline CDR1 and CDR2 sequences are ENHRY and SYGVKD. The ends were cut back, 3 bases at V and 0 bases at J, with 6 bases in the middle. This clonotype appeared many times. Time point here: sample taken at primary tumor resection. The sequenced material consisted of unsorted whole RNA from tumor, nontumor lung or frozen PBMC. The donor group consisted of roughly 76 patients who had untreated, early-stage non-small cell lung cancer. One entry per CDR3 protein results from TCRdb running MiXCR on the 5' RACE reads. The sample includes about 48,000 distinct CDR3 sequences, roughly 5.2% of them seen just once.

The source was PBMCs, collected at surgery. The chain joins TRBV10-3 to TRBJ1-5; D not certain. The sequence derives from a male donor with early-stage non-small cell lung cancer. CDR3 loop: CAISDRTSNQPQHF. CDR3 nucleotide sequence: TGTGCCATCAGTGACCGAACTAGCAATCAGCCCCAGCATTTT.